The present entry profiles one T cell receptor (beta chain) with its context. What it recognizes is unknown. Primers for the PCR totalled 60 Vbeta and 13 Jbeta. Sequencing used immunoSEQ multiplex PCR; TCRdb keeps in-frame clones, though not all of them. The top ten hold around 1.2% of the sample, which has around 100,000 clones, approximately 80% seen once. The CDR3 length is 12 residues. Germline V lookup: CDR1 SQVTM, CDR2 ANQGSEA. V dropped 5 bases and J dropped 9 bases, with 14 bases sitting between them. The record originates from a study of cytomegalovirus exposure and HLA in healthy donors. General study findings and limits: Among TCR beta chains of equal frequency, HLA-associated ones were more clonally expanded in a later analysis. V- and J-gene trimming of TCR beta was linked (in a later analysis) to a missense DCLRE1C variant. A later analysis reportedly identified an Asian-associated ancestry cluster as carrying fewer N-insertions than the roughly 720-donor mean.

The V call is TRBV29-1, the J call TRBJ2-1; D might be TRBD1 (6 bases). Sequenced: PBMCs. This sequence was found in a woman younger than 35 in good health and CMV-seronegative. CDR3 residues: CSVYQGSGEQFF. CDR3 in DNA: TGCAGCGTTTACCAGGGGTCGGGTGAGCAGTTCTTC.